The 27 T cell receptor beta chains below all came from one sample that was sequenced in a study of Ad26.COV2.S vaccination and SARS-CoV-2 variants. Method: immunoSEQ multiplex PCR; TCRdb's copy keeps in-frame clones and lacks some. This sample has about 350,000 clones, with approximately 86% found just once. Treatment here: over 15 received Ad26.COV2.S at low or high dose, single or two shots; several received placebo; per-sample allocation not given. Following the first vaccine or placebo injection, samples were taken on day 63. The sequencing here drew on peripheral blood, taken in a trial of Ad26.COV2.S vaccine versus placebo. Receptors originate from a person between 18 and 65 years old who received the Ad26.COV2.S COVID-19 vaccine or a placebo.

CDR3 sequence (DNA): TGTGCCAGCAGCCCGGGAACAGGGTGGATGGGCTACACCTTC. Its translation: CASSPGTGWMGYTF. The V and J genes are TRBV5-6 and TRBJ1-2; a possible D gene is TRBD1 (6 bases). This CDR3 contains 14 residues. V was shortened by 4 bases and J by 8 bases, with 18 bases between the two germline ends. Germline assignment: CDR1 SGHDT and CDR2 YYEEEE.

The chain combines TRBV24-1 with TRBJ2-3, with D possibly matching TRBD1 (6 bases). The CDR3 has 17 residues. The V gene lost 3 bases and the J gene lost 0 bases, with 15 bases spanning the gap. Germline CDR1 reads KGHDR; CDR2 reads SFDVKD. CDR3 coding DNA: TGTGCCACCAGTGATATCCTTGGGACACTAAGCACAGATACGCAGTATTTT. Protein: CATSDILGTLSTDTQYF.

This clone was found once. The J gene is TRBJ2-2, the V gene TRBV18; TRBD2 agrees at 10 bases. V shed 2 bases, J shed 0 bases, and the junction held 12 bases outside the gene matches. This CDR3 has 20 residues. Germline CDR1 is KGHSH and CDR2 is LQKENI. CDR3 region: CASSPGFGLAGAPNTGELFF. The CDR3 DNA follows: TGTGCCAGCTCACCAGGTTTTGGGCTAGCGGGGGCACCGAACACCGGGGAGCTGTTTTTT.

The chain links TRBV7-6 to TRBJ2-2, with 8 bases fitting TRBD1. Looked up from germline, CDR1 is SGHVS and CDR2 is FNYEAQ. This CDR3 comprises 16 residues. V shed 5 bases and J 1 base; nucleotides not matched to a gene: 6. CDR3: CASSRPGTGNTGELFF. The CDR3 coding sequence is TGTGCCAGCAGCCGACCCGGGACAGGGAACACCGGGGAGCTGTTTTTT.

This clone appeared once. The CDR3 nucleotides are TGCGCCAGCAGCCTTGACAGCTCTGGGGCCAACGTCCTGACTTTC. Residues: CASSLDSSGANVLTF. The J gene is TRBJ2-6, the V gene TRBV5-1; tentative D call: TRBD1 (5 bases). The CDR3 extends over 15 amino acids. With 4 bases removed from V and 0 bases from J, the gap between germline ends came to 8 bases. Germline CDR1 reads SGHRS; CDR2 reads YFSETQ.

The chain is built from TRBV7-8 and TRBJ2-5; D ambiguous. Germline loops: CDR1 SGHVS, CDR2 FQNEAQ. The CDR3 consists of 11 residues. The V end lost 8 bases, the J end lost 5 bases, and 9 bases lay between the germline ends. The CDR3 loop reads CASGPRETQYF. The CDR3 DNA reads TGTGCCAGCGGACCTAGGGAGACCCAGTACTTC.

The CDR3 loop reads CAIRLDDRVGNEQYF. CDR3 nucleotides: TGTGCCATCAGACTAGACGACAGGGTTGGAAACGAGCAGTACTTC. The J gene is TRBJ2-7, the V gene TRBV10-3; 7 nucleotides match TRBD1. The CDR3 contains 15 residues. Germline trimming cut 6 bases from V and 5 bases from J; bases unmatched to any gene: 13. Germline CDR1 and CDR2: ENHRY and SYGVKD.

V gene TRBV5-6 combines with J gene TRBJ1-2, with D maybe TRBD1 (5 bases). The ends were cut back, 1 base at V and 4 bases at J, with 20 bases in the middle. Germline V gene lookup returns CDR1 SGHDT and CDR2 YYEEEE. The CDR3 contains 17 residues. The CDR3 DNA sequence: TGTGCCAGCAGCTTGAGACAGCTCCCTCCACACCTCTATGGCTACACCTTC. Protein: CASSLRQLPPHLYGYTF. The complete variable domain, with remaining parts taken from reference TRBV5-6 and TRBJ1-2, reads DAGVTQSPTHLIKTRGQQVTLRCSPKSGHDTVSWYQQALGQGPQFIFQYYEEEERQRGNFPDRFSGHQFPNYSSELNVNALLLGDSALYLCASSLRQLPPHLYGYTFGSGTRLTVV.

CDR3 amino acids: CASSQEFLASSYEQYF. In nucleotides, the CDR3 is TGCGCCAGCAGCCAAGAGTTCCTGGCTAGCTCCTACGAGCAGTACTTC. V gene TRBV4-1 combines with J gene TRBJ2-7; D ambiguous. This CDR3 is built from 16 residues. V dropped 0 bases and J dropped 0 bases, with 12 bases sitting between them. The germline V gene has CDR1 MGHRA and CDR2 YSYEKL.

The V call is TRBV4-3, the J call TRBJ1-4, with D possibly matching TRBD1 (5 bases). Trimming took off 0 bases at V and 0 bases at J, with 17 bases between the two ends. The CDR3 loop spans 19 amino acids. Germline V lookup: CDR1 LGHNA, CDR2 YSLEER. The CDR3 region is CASSQDNGAVVATNEKLFF. The CDR3, as DNA: TGCGCCAGCAGCCAAGATAACGGGGCCGTAGTTGCAACTAATGAAAAACTGTTTTTT.

This clone was found a few times. The chain joins TRBV6-1 to TRBJ1-6; tentatively, D is TRBD1 (6 bases). Germline V gene lookup returns CDR1 MNHNS and CDR2 SASEGT. The CDR3 extends over 14 amino acids. With 2 bases removed from V and 10 bases from J, the gap between germline ends came to 12 bases. CDR3 bases: TGTGCCAGCAGTGAAAGTGGGGGCTACTCACCCCTCCACTTT. It codes for CASSESGGYSPLHF.

This clone was seen more than once but under ten times. The J gene is TRBJ1-1, the V gene TRBV5-5; a possible D gene is TRBD1 (6 bases). The CDR3 totals 17 residues. Germline-derived CDR1 and CDR2 are SGHKS and YYEKEE (reference sequence). The V gene lost 3 bases and the J gene lost 0 bases, with 18 bases spanning the gap. The DNA for the CDR3 is TGTGCCAGCAGCTCCGACCACACAGGGACACTGAACACTGAAGCTTTCTTT. Translated, it gives CASSSDHTGTLNTEAFF.

V usage is TRBV28 and J usage is TRBJ1-1, with D maybe TRBD1 (5 bases). Germline values: CDR1 MDHEN, CDR2 SYDVKM. V was shortened by 8 bases and J by 0 bases, with 16 bases between the two germline ends. The CDR3 sequence is 15 residues long. The CDR3 sequence: CASQFQWGMNTEAFF. CDR3 in DNA: TGTGCCAGCCAGTTCCAGTGGGGGATGAACACTGAAGCTTTCTTT.

CDR3 in DNA: TGTGCCAGCAGGCGGGGGGGCGTTCTGAGCACAGATACGCAGTATTTT. It translates to CASRRGGVLSTDTQYF. The chain recombines TRBV7-2 with TRBJ2-3; 9 bases fit TRBD2. Germline CDR1 SGHTA, CDR2 FQGNSA. V gave up 6 bases and J gave up 0 bases; unmatched junction bases: 7. This CDR3 is built from 16 residues. Full variable domain (outside the CDR3, taken from reference TRBV7-2 and TRBJ2-3): GAGVSQSPSNKVTEKGKDVELRCDPISGHTALYWYRQSLGQGLEFLIYFQGNSAPDKSGLPSDRFSAERTGGSVSTLTIQRTQQEDSAVYLCASRRGGVLSTDTQYFGPGTRLTVL.

V usage is TRBV18 and J usage is TRBJ2-7; 8 bases agree with TRBD2. With V trimmed by 2 bases and J by 4 bases, 1 base remained unmatched. The CDR3 has 13 residues. The germline gives CDR1 KGHSH, CDR2 LQKENI. CDR3 nucleotides: TGTGCCAGCTCACCAACTAGCGGATACGAGCAGTACTTC. As protein: CASSPTSGYEQYF. Full variable domain (remainder filled in from reference TRBV18 and TRBJ2-7): NAGVMQNPRHLVRRRGQEARLRCSPMKGHSHVYWYRQLPEEGLKFMVYLQKENIIDESGMPKERFSAEFPKEGPSILRIQQVVRGDSAAYFCASSPTSGYEQYFGPGTRLTVT.

This chain uses TRBV11-2 with TRBJ2-1, with D possibly called TRBD1 or TRBD2 (5 bases each). Trimming removed 9 bases at V and 8 bases at J, with 20 bases between. Germline loops: CDR1 SGHAT, CDR2 FQNNGV. This CDR3 is 14 amino acids long. CDR3 sequence reads: CASTSYGAGDEQFF. As DNA, the CDR3 is TGTGCCAGTACATCATATGGGGCGGGCGATGAGCAGTTCTTC.

The genes are TRBV5-1 and TRBJ1-2, with D possibly being TRBD1 (5 bases). V lost 4 bases to trimming and J lost 5 bases, with 12 bases between them. This CDR3 has 13 amino acids. Per germline, CDR1 SGHRS and CDR2 YFSETQ. This CDR3 reads CASSPRERYGYTF. CDR3 bases: TGCGCCAGCAGCCCCAGGGAGCGGTATGGCTACACCTTC.

The chain couples TRBV24-1 to TRBJ1-2; D is unclear. The V gene's germline CDR1 is KGHDR and CDR2 SFDVKD. Trimming pared 5 bases from V and 6 bases from J, leaving 6 bases between. This CDR3 contains 11 residues. The CDR3 protein is CATSGSDGYTF. In DNA form, the CDR3 reads TGTGCCACCAGTGGTTCGGATGGCTACACCTTC.

V and J are TRBV7-2 and TRBJ1-1; possibly TRBD1 for D (5 bases). Germline V gene data show CDR1 as SGHTA and CDR2 as FQGNSA. This CDR3 region has 14 residues. Trimming removed 2 bases at V and 3 bases at J, with 10 bases between. CDR3 protein: CASSLTGADTEAFF. As DNA, the CDR3 is TGTGCCAGCAGCTTAACCGGGGCCGACACTGAAGCTTTCTTT.

This clone was counted between two and nine times. The chain is built from TRBV5-6 and TRBJ2-3; D ambiguous. Looked up from germline, CDR1 is SGHDT and CDR2 is YYEEEE. The CDR3 has 13 amino acids. Trimming removed 3 bases from V and 10 bases from J, with 15 bases in between. As DNA, the CDR3 is TGTGCCAGCAGCTCCCCCGCCTACGGTCCGCAGTATTTT. Translating it yields CASSSPAYGPQYF.

The gene calls are TRBV27 and TRBJ2-7, with D possibly TRBD1 on 6 matching bases. Germline CDR1 MNHEY, CDR2 SMNVEV (reference sequence). Trimming took 4 bases from V and 6 from J, leaving 13 bases between them. CDR3 size: 13 residues. CDR3 nucleotide sequence: TGTGCCAGCAGTTCAGTGGACAGCCTCGAGCAGTACTTC. It translates to CASSSVDSLEQYF.

This clone was detected a few times. V gene TRBV19 combines with J gene TRBJ2-1, with D perhaps matching TRBD2 (5 bases). The CDR3 is 13 residues long. Trimming removed 7 bases from V and 5 bases from J, with 12 bases in between. Germline CDR1 LNHDA, CDR2 SQIVND (reference sequence). CDR3 in amino acids: CASTSSLHNEQFF. The CDR3 bases are TGTGCCAGTACCTCTAGCCTACACAATGAGCAGTTCTTC. The full variable domain, its missing parts supplied by reference TRBV19 and TRBJ2-1, is DGGITQSPKYLFRKEGQNVTLSCEQNLNHDAMYWYRQDPGQGLRLIYYSQIVNDFQKGDIAEGYSVSREKKESFPLTVTSAQKNPTAFYLCASTSSLHNEQFFGPGTRLTVL.

CDR3 amino acids: CASSVGTTTGNTIYF. Here the CDR3 DNA reads TGTGCCAGCAGCGTAGGAACAACCACTGGAAACACCATATATTTT. V and J are TRBV9 and TRBJ1-3, with D unresolved. This CDR3 comprises 15 residues. Germline CDR1 and CDR2: SGDLS and YYNGEE. Trimming left V 0 bases short and J 2 bases short, with 9 bases between.

This rearrangement joins TRBV5-1 to TRBJ1-3; D is ambiguous. The germline gives CDR1 SGHRS, CDR2 YFSETQ. The CDR3 totals 11 residues. V was pared by 7 bases and J by 5 bases, with 7 bases between. CDR3 in amino acids: CASGDRNTIYF. The CDR3 nucleotides read TGCGCCAGCGGGGATAGAAACACCATATATTTT.

The chain couples TRBV7-8 to TRBJ2-7; 13 nucleotides match TRBD2. CDR1 SGHVS and CDR2 FQNEAQ come from the germline V gene. CDR3 length: 16 residues. V dropped 5 bases and J dropped 2; count of bases not matched to a gene: 6. The CDR3 sequence: CASSQGLAGSTYEQYF. The CDR3 DNA reads as TGTGCCAGCAGCCAGGGACTAGCGGGATCTACCTACGAGCAGTACTTC.

The chain combines TRBV27 with TRBJ1-2; tentative D call: TRBD1 (5 bases). V lost 8 bases and J 6 bases, leaving 16 bases between the germline ends. The CDR3 covers 13 residues. The germline CDR1 and CDR2 sequences are MNHEY and SMNVEV (reference sequence). The CDR3 sequence is CASRSQGNNGYTF. The CDR3 bases are TGTGCCAGCCGATCGCAGGGAAACAATGGCTACACCTTC.

This chain uses TRBV28 with TRBJ1-2, with D perhaps matching TRBD1 (5 bases). The germline gives CDR1 MDHEN, CDR2 SYDVKM. V lost 8 bases, J lost 0 bases, and 10 bases lay in between. This CDR3 has 13 residues. CDR3 DNA sequence: TGTGCCAGCGGGGACCGAGCTAACTATGGCTACACCTTC. Its protein product is CASGDRANYGYTF.